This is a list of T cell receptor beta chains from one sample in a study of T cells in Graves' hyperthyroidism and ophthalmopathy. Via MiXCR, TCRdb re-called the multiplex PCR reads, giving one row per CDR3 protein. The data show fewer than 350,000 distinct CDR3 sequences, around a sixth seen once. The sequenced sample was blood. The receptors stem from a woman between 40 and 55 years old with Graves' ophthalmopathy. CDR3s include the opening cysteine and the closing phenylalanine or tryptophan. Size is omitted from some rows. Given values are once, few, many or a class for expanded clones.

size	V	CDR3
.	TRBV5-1	CASSLASDSSGPYEQYF
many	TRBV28	CASSQSLEQYF
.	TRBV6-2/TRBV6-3	CASSYLAGDEETQYF
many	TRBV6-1	CASRPDRGITEAFF
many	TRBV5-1	CASSSGQQLSTDTQYF
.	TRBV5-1	CASSLGSEPNYGYTF
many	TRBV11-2	CASSPSGSSNVEQFF
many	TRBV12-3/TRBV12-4	CASSPPRTGPYEQYF
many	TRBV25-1	CASRETGTGGLLEQYF
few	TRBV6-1	CASFQGAGNTIYF
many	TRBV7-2	CASSPLAVKAGELFF
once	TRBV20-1	CSAREAGRPYEQYF
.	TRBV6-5	CASSYSLTGGPNTEAFF
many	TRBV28	CASSSLDILADSYEQYF
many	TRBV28	CASSQFSYEQYF
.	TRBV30	CAWASGLQTIPGQPQHF
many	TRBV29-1	CSVAAGTPNTEAFF
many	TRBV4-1	CASSQETLGPYEQYF
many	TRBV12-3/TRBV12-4	CASRPDSTAPYEQYF
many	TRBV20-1	CSANPGTGVYEQYF
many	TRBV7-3	CASSRITWSAAGVRGETQYF
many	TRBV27	CASRSGEDYEQYF
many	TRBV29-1	CSVAELAGFYEQYF
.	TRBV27	CASRPFDGSRDTEAFF
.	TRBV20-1	CSARDLTGTYGYTF
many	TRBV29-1	CSVGSGGGELFF
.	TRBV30	CAWSWKQGFGNTIYF
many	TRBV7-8	CASSFGQGAINIQYF
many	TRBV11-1	CASSHPGQGGTGELFF
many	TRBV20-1	CSSGTPEETQYF
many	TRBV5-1	CASSKNDRGLEAFF
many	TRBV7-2	CASSIKQGVRNGYTF
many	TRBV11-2	CASSGFLAGSSYEQYF
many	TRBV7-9	CASSLGPGNTGELFF
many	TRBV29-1	CSVDRGQDYGYTF
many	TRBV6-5	CASSYLPPGDGEQFF
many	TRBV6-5	CASSYLGLKNIQYF
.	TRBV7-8	CASSLAAQGVQPQHF
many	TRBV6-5	CASSYSWGARTEAFF
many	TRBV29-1	CSAGGGQGAPHHTNTEAFF
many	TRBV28	CASRPHLGGAGANVLTF
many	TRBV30	CAWRALAVLNTGELFF
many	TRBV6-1	CASSIGEQYF
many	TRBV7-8	CASRPPYRLLTTDTQYF
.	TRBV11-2	CDSSLLRVELYEQYF
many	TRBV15	CATSRDLSTARGNEQYF
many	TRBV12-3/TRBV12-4	CASRRSLTGRGHYGYTF